This T cell receptor (beta chain) is from a study of siplizumab effects on memory and regulatory T cells. Findings and caveats of the study: Among sequences traceable to unstimulated CD4+ memory cells, alloreactive ones were significantly reduced by siplizumab. It was not possible to assign a naive or memory phenotype to roughly 80-96% of proliferating CD4+ or CD8+ clones.

Germline CDR1 reads ENHRY; CDR2 reads SYGVKD. The CDR3 is 14 amino acids. V lost 7 bases and J lost 8; bases outside the gene matches: 8. This clone has only one observation. Its antigen remains unidentified. Sequencing was performed with immunoSEQ multiplex PCR; in TCRdb, only in-frame clones are kept and a portion is missing. The data hold around 100,000 clones, with about 91% observed a single time. This sequence was found in a human donor in good health. The V and J genes are TRBV10-3 and TRBJ1-4, with TRBD1 matching 9 bases. Material: CD4+ T cells sorted from blood. In DNA form, the CDR3 reads TGTGCCATCAACATCCGGGACAGGGTCGAAAAACTGTTTTTT. Its protein product is CAINIRDRVEKLFF.